This T cell receptor (beta chain) came from a study of cytomegalovirus exposure and HLA in healthy donors. PCR primers comprised 60 Vbeta and 13 Jbeta primers. Assay used: immunoSEQ multiplex PCR; TCRdb lists only in-frame clones, some missing. Among a few hundred thousand clones, 83% were seen once, and the ten largest hold roughly 1.3%. The germline CDR1 and CDR2 sequences are SGHAT and FQNNGV. Trimming removed 5 bases from V and 4 bases from J; junction bases left unmatched: 9. This CDR3 is built from 15 residues. This TCR was sampled from a girl aged 10-17 years in good health and CMV-seronegative. The chain uses TRBV11-2 and TRBJ1-2, with 8 nucleotides matching TRBD1. Sequences were obtained from PBMCs. CDR3 amino acids: CASSQTTGTGYGYTF. CDR3 coding DNA: TGTGCCAGCAGCCAAACAACCGGGACAGGCTATGGCTACACCTTC.